Below are 17 T cell receptor beta chains sequenced from a single sample in a study of control samples from healthy donors and cancer patients. Profiled with immunoSEQ multiplex PCR; TCRdb holds only in-frame clones, not every one. Of around 19,000 clones listed, around 84% are singletons. Sequencing was done on a sample of PBMCs. The receptor source for this set is an older man with head and neck cancer.

The chain has TRBV15 and TRBJ2-5, with D perhaps TRBD2 (6 bases). Trimming took 2 bases from V and 5 from J, leaving 12 bases between them. This CDR3 is 14 amino acids long. Germline lookup yields CDR1 LNHNV and CDR2 YYDKDF (reference sequence). The CDR3 spells CATSRLLASETQYF. In DNA, the CDR3 is TGTGCCACCAGCAGATTGCTAGCGTCGGAGACCCAGTACTTC.

J is TRBJ2-7 and V is TRBV5-8, with D possibly TRBD2 on 5 matching bases. The CDR3 consists of 15 residues. Trimming left V 1 base short and J 2 bases short, with 13 bases between. The germline V gene encodes CDR1 SGHTS and CDR2 YDEGEE. The DNA for the CDR3 is TGTGCCAGCAGCTTGCACGGTCGGGGAACCTACGAGCAGTACTTC. Translated, it gives CASSLHGRGTYEQYF.

This chain connects TRBV7-9 to TRBJ1-1; weak D call: TRBD1 (5 bases). Trimming removed 5 bases from V and 4 bases from J, with 8 bases in between. CDR3 length: 12 residues. CDR1 SEHNR and CDR2 FQNEAQ come from the germline V gene (reference sequence). CDR3 in amino acids: CASSQGITEAFF. CDR3 DNA sequence: TGTGCCAGCAGCCAGGGTATCACTGAAGCTTTCTTT.

The chain joins TRBV4-3 to TRBJ2-7, with unresolved D. The CDR3 totals 14 residues. The V end lost 0 bases, the J end lost 0 bases, and 6 bases lay between the germline ends. Germline values: CDR1 LGHNA, CDR2 YSLEER. The DNA for the CDR3 is TGCGCCAGCAGCCAAGACAGCTCCTCCTACGAGCAGTACTTC. It specifies CASSQDSSSYEQYF.

With regard to this clone: Additional DNA sequences in this sample encode the identical CDR3. The V call is TRBV7-9, the J call TRBJ1-1, with D possibly matching TRBD1 (6 bases). The CDR3 sequence is 14 residues long. Trimming shortened V by 5 bases and J by 1 base, and 11 bases separated the two germline ends. Germline CDR1 is SEHNR and CDR2 is FQNEAQ (reference sequence). The CDR3 loop reads CASSLEGGNTEAFF. In DNA form, the CDR3 reads TGTGCCAGCAGCCTCGAGGGGGGGAACACTGAAGCTTTCTTT.

This clone has only a few counts. This chain connects TRBV27 to TRBJ2-3; 8 nucleotides align to TRBD2. The CDR3 has 14 residues. Germline lookup yields CDR1 MNHEY and CDR2 SMNVEV (reference sequence). J was trimmed by 6 bases and V by 5 bases; bases with no gene match: 7. DNA of the CDR3: TGTGCCAGCAGTGTGCGGGGGGCGGAGGATACGCAGTATTTT. It encodes CASSVRGAEDTQYF.

This clone was counted a few times. V gene TRBV13 combines with J gene TRBJ2-3; 8 nucleotides match TRBD2. Germline-derived CDR1 and CDR2 are PRHDT and FYEKMQ (reference sequence). J was trimmed by 6 bases and V by 3 bases; bases with no gene match: 14. This CDR3 is built from 17 residues. CDR3 residues: CASSLALYPGGSDTQYF. CDR3 coding DNA: TGTGCCAGCAGCTTGGCGCTCTACCCGGGAGGGTCCGATACGCAGTATTTT.

V usage is TRBV2 and J usage is TRBJ1-2; 8 nucleotides line up with TRBD1. The length of the CDR3 is 13 residues. CDR1 is SNHLY, CDR2 FYNNEI, per germline. After removal of 2 bases from V and 7 bases from J, the junction contained 3 bases not matched to a gene. The CDR3 DNA reads as TGTGCCAGCAGTGAACAGGGGGCGAGTGGCTACACCTTC. Its protein is CASSEQGASGYTF.

The V gene is TRBV29-1, the J gene TRBJ2-1; perhaps TRBD2 as D (5 bases). CDR1 and CDR2 from the germline V gene are SQVTM and ANQGSEA. The CDR3 loop spans 13 amino acids. The V end lost 0 bases, the J end lost 15 bases, and 18 bases lay between the germline ends. The CDR3 coding sequence is TGCAGCGTTGAAGATTGGGCTAGCCTCGGCCCGTTCTTC. Protein product: CSVEDWASLGPFF.

This clone was counted a single time. J is TRBJ1-2 and V is TRBV7-8; 10 bases map to TRBD1. V was clipped by 0 bases and J by 5 bases; unmatched bases: 3. Germline V gives CDR1 SGHVS, CDR2 FQNEAQ. The CDR3 has 15 amino acids. The CDR3: CASSLARGQGYGYTF. Here the CDR3 DNA reads TGTGCCAGCAGCTTAGCGCGGGGACAGGGGTATGGCTACACCTTC.

This chain links TRBV4-3 with TRBJ2-1; D is tentatively TRBD1 or TRBD2 (5 bases each). Germline V gene lookup returns CDR1 LGHNA and CDR2 YSLEER. CDR3 length: 17 residues. V lost 0 bases to trimming and J lost 7 bases, with 19 bases between them. The CDR3, as DNA: TGCGCCAGCAGCCAAGATTTTGGCAGGGATTGGGAGAATGAGCAGTTCTTC. Residues: CASSQDFGRDWENEQFF.

This clone has a single count. This rearrangement joins TRBV4-3 to TRBJ2-4, with 8 positions matching TRBD2. After removal of 0 bases from V and 0 bases from J, the junction contained 10 bases not matched to a gene. The V gene's germline CDR1 is LGHNA and CDR2 YSLEER. This CDR3 has 19 residues. CDR3 in amino acids: CASSQDWREVPLAKNIQYF. The CDR3 region has the DNA TGCGCCAGCAGCCAAGATTGGCGGGAGGTACCTTTAGCCAAAAACATTCAGTACTTC.

This clone was picked up a small number of times. The chain is built from TRBV5-6 and TRBJ1-6; D possibly corresponds to TRBD1 (6 bases). The CDR3 covers 15 residues. Germline assignment: CDR1 SGHDT and CDR2 YYEEEE. The V gene lost 0 bases and the J gene lost 10 bases, with 14 bases spanning the gap. DNA for the CDR3: TGTGCCAGCAGCTTGGAACAGGGTGAATTCTCACCCCTCCACTTT. As protein: CASSLEQGEFSPLHF.

This sequence joins TRBV5-6 and TRBJ1-2, with 11 bases aligning to TRBD1. Germline CDR1 SGHDT, CDR2 YYEEEE. V lost 0 bases and J lost 7; bases outside the gene matches: 8. The CDR3 has 16 residues. CDR3 in amino acids: CASSLATGTGGFGYTF. For the CDR3, the DNA is TGTGCCAGCAGCTTGGCTACCGGGACAGGGGGGTTTGGCTACACCTTC.

The genes are TRBV5-4 and TRBJ1-1; no reliable D call. V dropped 4 bases and J dropped 0 bases, with 10 bases sitting between them. In germline, CDR1 is SGHNT, CDR2 YYREEE (reference sequence). This CDR3 region has 14 residues. The CDR3 sequence: CASSPGLMNTEAFF. Here the CDR3 DNA reads TGTGCCAGCAGCCCCGGACTGATGAACACTGAAGCTTTCTTT.

This chain connects TRBV7-9 to TRBJ2-2, with a possible D match to TRBD2 (5 bases). V lost 1 base to trimming and J lost 7 bases, with 10 bases between them. Germline V gene lookup returns CDR1 SEHNR and CDR2 FQNEAQ (reference sequence). The CDR3 is 14 amino acids. CDR3 DNA: TGTGCCAGCAGCTTAGACTACGCGGGCGGGGAGCTGTTTTTT. This gives the protein CASSLDYAGGELFF.

The chain links TRBV6-5 to TRBJ1-6; no reliable D call. This CDR3 region has 13 residues. Trimming pared 6 bases from V and 9 bases from J, leaving 12 bases between. Germline lookup yields CDR1 MNHEY and CDR2 SVGAGI. CDR3 in amino acids: CASSLTLGSPLHF. The CDR3 nucleotides read TGTGCCAGCAGCCTTACGCTGGGTTCACCCCTCCACTTT.